These 22 T cell receptor beta chains were sequenced from one sample in a study of cytomegalovirus exposure and HLA in healthy donors. The PCR was carried out with 60 Vbeta primers and 13 Jbeta primers. The data were produced by immunoSEQ multiplex PCR, yet TCRdb's version contains in-frame clones alone and is incomplete. Of tens of thousands of clones listed, under 75% were seen once; the top ten hold over 2%. Sequencing input: PBMCs. Receptors originate from a human donor in good health.

V usage is TRBV1 and J usage is TRBJ1-6. TRBV1 is flagged as a pseudogene. The CDR3 contains 17 residues. DNA for the CDR3: TGCACCAGCAGCCAAGATCTTGGGGAGGCAGTCGCTCGGGCCCTCCACTTT. Residues: CTSSQDLGEAVARALHF.

The V and J genes are TRBV9 and TRBJ2-1; tentative D call: TRBD2 (6 bases). The ends were cut back, 2 bases at V and 9 bases at J, with 15 bases in the middle. Germline CDR1 reads SGDLS; CDR2 reads YYNGEE. This CDR3 contains 14 residues. CDR3 region: CASSVGSRGSEQFF. CDR3 DNA: TGTGCCAGCAGCGTTGGGTCCCGGGGGAGTGAGCAGTTCTTC.

CDR3 in amino acids: CASSIGQGDNSPLHF. The CDR3 DNA reads TGTGCCAGCAGCATTGGACAGGGCGATAATTCACCCCTCCACTTT. The chain combines TRBV5-8 with TRBJ1-6; 8 bases are a match to TRBD1. The CDR3 is 15 amino acids. Germline values: CDR1 SGHTS, CDR2 YDEGEE. With V trimmed by 4 bases and J by 5 bases, 5 bases remained unmatched.

The rearrangement uses TRBV2 and TRBJ2-3; D is unresolved. Between the trimmed V and J ends, which lost 2 bases and 2 bases, there was a span of 17 bases. The CDR3 spans 17 residues. The germline gives CDR1 SNHLY, CDR2 FYNNEI. In DNA form, the CDR3 reads TGTGCCAGCAGTGAAAATGTAGGAGTCCTCCTCACAGATACGCAGTATTTT. The encoded protein is CASSENVGVLLTDTQYF.

The rearrangement links TRBV2 to TRBJ2-2, with D perhaps matching TRBD1 (5 bases). Germline lookup yields CDR1 SNHLY and CDR2 FYNNEI. The CDR3 extends over 14 amino acids. V was cut by 4 bases and J by 3 bases, with 9 bases left in between. CDR3 residues: CASSVQGYTGELFF. The CDR3 nucleotides are TGTGCCAGCAGTGTGCAGGGATACACCGGGGAGCTGTTTTTT.

This clone was seen a handful of times. V gene TRBV7-2 combines with J gene TRBJ2-3, with 10 bases lining up with TRBD2. The trim removed 8 bases at V and 6 bases at J, leaving 14 bases unmatched. The CDR3 extends over 16 amino acids. Germline V CDR1 and CDR2: SGHTA, FQGNSA. CDR3: CASFLQLAGAPDTQYF. CDR3 in DNA: TGTGCCAGCTTTCTCCAGCTAGCGGGGGCTCCCGATACGCAGTATTTT.

The table lists this clone with a few counts. The chain combines TRBV4-2 with TRBJ2-1, with D tentatively TRBD2 (6 bases). With 0 bases removed from V and 8 bases from J, the gap between germline ends came to 14 bases. Germline-derived CDR1 and CDR2 are LGHNA and YNFKEQ. The CDR3 totals 15 residues. CDR3 sequence (DNA): TGTGCCAGCAGCCAAGATTGGAGGGCTTGGGATGAGCAGTTCTTC. Protein product: CASSQDWRAWDEQFF.

The chain couples TRBV7-2 to TRBJ2-3; possible D gene TRBD2, 5 bases. The CDR3 length is 13 residues. Germline CDR1 and CDR2: SGHTA and FQGNSA. V lost 3 bases and J lost 13, with 17 bases in between. The CDR3 loop reads CASSFYSSSEKYF. The CDR3 DNA is TGTGCCAGCAGCTTCTATTCGAGTAGCGAGAAGTATTTT.

The chain has TRBV9 and TRBJ2-2; 12 bases agree with TRBD2. The ends lost 2 bases at V and 4 bases at J; junction bases unmatched: 6. Germline-derived CDR1 and CDR2 are SGDLS and YYNGEE. CDR3 length: 17 amino acids. The CDR3 DNA follows: TGTGCCAGCAGCGTGGGGCTAGCGGGGGGGCGCACCGGGGAGCTGTTTTTT. Its protein product is CASSVGLAGGRTGELFF.

The V call is TRBV7-8, the J call TRBJ2-1; tentatively, D is TRBD2 (5 bases). Germline V gives CDR1 SGHVS, CDR2 FQNEAQ. This CDR3 has 11 residues. Trimming shortened V by 5 bases and J by 12 bases, and 11 bases separated the two germline ends. The CDR3 nucleotides are TGTGCCAGCAGCACCGACTATCCGCAGTTCTTC. This gives the protein CASSTDYPQFF.

The J gene is TRBJ1-1, the V gene TRBV6-1; tentative D call: TRBD1 (5 bases). The CDR3 is made up of 15 amino acids. The germline V gene encodes CDR1 MNHNS and CDR2 SASEGT. The V and J ends lost 3 bases and 1 base respectively, with 12 bases between them. CDR3 sequence (DNA): TGTGCCAGCAGTGAGTGGGGCCTAAAGAACACTGAAGCTTTCTTT. Protein sequence: CASSEWGLKNTEAFF.

The chain links TRBV4-1 to TRBJ1-1; D is possibly TRBD1 (5 bases). CDR1 and CDR2 (germline): MGHRA, YSYEKL. V was trimmed by 1 base and J by 0 bases, leaving 9 bases between them. The CDR3 spans 15 residues. Here the CDR3 DNA reads TGCGCCAGCAGCCAAGTTGTCAGGGTGAACACTGAAGCTTTCTTT. Encoded protein: CASSQVVRVNTEAFF.

This clone was seen a handful of times. This chain joins TRBV4-3 and TRBJ2-7; TRBD1 might be the D (5 bases). V lost 0 bases to trimming and J lost 2 bases, with 8 bases between them. Germline-derived CDR1 and CDR2 are LGHNA and YSLEER. The CDR3 has 14 amino acids. DNA of the CDR3: TGCGCCAGCAGCCAAGATATGGGGCCCTACGAGCAGTACTTC. This codes for CASSQDMGPYEQYF.

The chain recombines TRBV18 with TRBJ2-2, with D unclear. The CDR3 is 13 residues long. The ends were cut back, 2 bases at V and 4 bases at J, with 5 bases in the middle. Germline V gives CDR1 KGHSH, CDR2 LQKENI. The CDR3 region is CASSPMSTGELFF. DNA for the CDR3: TGTGCCAGCTCACCAATGAGCACCGGGGAGCTGTTTTTT.

The chain has TRBV5-4 and TRBJ2-7; the match to TRBD2 covers 10 bases. The germline CDR1 and CDR2 sequences are SGHNT and YYREEE (reference sequence). V lost 1 base, J lost 3 bases, and 1 base stayed unmatched. This CDR3 spans 14 amino acids. The CDR3 bases are TGTGCCAGCAGCTTGCTAGCGGGGGACTACGAGCAGTACTTC. Its protein product is CASSLLAGDYEQYF.

This clone was seen more than once but under ten times. This chain connects TRBV13 to TRBJ2-3, with 15 positions matching TRBD2. The ends lost 4 bases at V and 3 bases at J; junction bases unmatched: 5. In germline, CDR1 is PRHDT, CDR2 FYEKMQ (reference sequence). The CDR3 loop spans 17 amino acids. CDR3 nucleotide sequence: TGTGCCAGCAGCTCCGGGACTAGCGGGGGGAGAACAGATACGCAGTATTTT. This encodes CASSSGTSGGRTDTQYF.

V gene TRBV18 combines with J gene TRBJ1-3; 9 positions agree with TRBD1. The CDR3 sequence is 16 residues long. Germline assignment: CDR1 KGHSH and CDR2 LQKENI. The V gene end was trimmed by 3 bases and the J gene end by 2 bases; junction bases not matched to a gene: 5. This chain's CDR3 is CASSPETGGAGNTIYF. In DNA form, the CDR3 reads TGTGCCAGCTCACCCGAGACAGGGGGAGCTGGAAACACCATATATTTT.

The chain combines TRBV27 with TRBJ1-2; D is undetermined. Trimming took 4 bases from V and 5 from J, leaving 11 bases between them. CDR3 length: 13 residues. The germline V gene encodes CDR1 MNHEY and CDR2 SMNVEV (reference sequence). Written as DNA, the CDR3 is TGTGCCAGCAGTTCAGACTTCGGGTATGGCTACACCTTC. Translation: CASSSDFGYGYTF.

With respect to this clone: A junction end diverges from the germline sequence, so it may reflect a read error. The chain joins TRBV5-6 to TRBJ2-1; D possibly corresponds to TRBD1 (6 bases). Looked up from germline, CDR1 is SGHDT and CDR2 is YYEEEE. This CDR3 has 15 residues. The CDR3 loop is CASSRQGSSDNEQFF. The DNA for the CDR3 is TGTGCCAGCAGTCGCCAGGGGAGCTCCGACAATGAGCAGTTCTTC.

The chain joins TRBV11-2 to TRBJ2-7; a possible D gene is TRBD1 (6 bases). CDR1 and CDR2 from the germline V gene are SGHAT and FQNNGV. V was shortened by 2 bases and J by 2 bases, with 13 bases between the two germline ends. The CDR3 totals 15 residues. The CDR3 DNA reads TGTGCCAGCAGCTTATCGGGGACACCTACCTACGAGCAGTACTTC. Amino acids: CASSLSGTPTYEQYF.

This chain joins TRBV5-6 and TRBJ1-5; possibly TRBD1 for D (5 bases). The CDR3 is 15 amino acids. In germline, CDR1 is SGHDT, CDR2 YYEEEE. The germline V and J ends were trimmed by 4 bases and 2 bases, with 13 bases remaining between them. DNA of the CDR3: TGTGCCAGCAGCCTCGGGCCGGGGGGCAATCAGCCCCAGCATTTT. Translating gives CASSLGPGGNQPQHF.

There are a few counts of this clone. The chain carries TRBV27 and TRBJ2-7; weak D call: TRBD1 (6 bases). The ends were cut back, 5 bases at V and 2 bases at J, with 13 bases in the middle. Germline V gene data show CDR1 as MNHEY and CDR2 as SMNVEV (reference sequence). The CDR3 extends over 14 amino acids. CDR3 residues: CASSVTGDPYEQYF. CDR3 bases: TGTGCCAGCAGTGTGACAGGCGACCCCTACGAGCAGTACTTC.